This T cell receptor (beta chain) is from a study of metastatic and nonmetastatic thyroid tumors. Via MiXCR, TCRdb re-called the PCR reads. Of under 100,000 clones in the sample, approximately 9% were seen once. The CDR3 covers 13 residues. Per the germline V gene, CDR1 is SGHRS and CDR2 is YFSETQ. Trimming pared 2 bases from V and 10 bases from J, leaving 10 bases between. The entire patient cohort was treatment-naive prior to thyroid surgery. Material: blood. This sequence originates from a female donor with papillary thyroid cancer or a benign thyroid nodule (not recorded which). Some clones in this sample may be carry-over from other donors' samples. J is TRBJ1-6 and V is TRBV5-1; perhaps TRBD1 as D (6 bases). CDR3 residues: CASSLGTRSPLHF. CDR3 DNA: TGCGCCAGCAGCTTAGGGACACGATCACCCCTCCACTTT. Supplemented by reference TRBV5-1 and TRBJ1-6, the full variable domain reads KAGVTQTPRYLIKTRGQQVTLSCSPISGHRSVSWYQQTPGQGLQFLFEYFSETQRNKGNFPGRFSGRQFSNSRSEMNVSTLELGDSALYLCASSLGTRSPLHFGNGTRLTVT.